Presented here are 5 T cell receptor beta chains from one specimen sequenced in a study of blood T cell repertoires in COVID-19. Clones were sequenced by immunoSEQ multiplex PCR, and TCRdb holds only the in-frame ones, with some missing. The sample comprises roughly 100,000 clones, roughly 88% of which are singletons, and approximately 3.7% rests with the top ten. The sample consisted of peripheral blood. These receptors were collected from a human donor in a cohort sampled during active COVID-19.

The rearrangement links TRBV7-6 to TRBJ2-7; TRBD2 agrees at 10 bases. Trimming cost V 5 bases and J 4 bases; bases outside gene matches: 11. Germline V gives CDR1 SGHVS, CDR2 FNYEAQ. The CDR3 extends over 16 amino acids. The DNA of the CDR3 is TGTGCCAGCAGCCCAACCCCCGGGACTAGCGTGTACGAGCAGTACTTC. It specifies CASSPTPGTSVYEQYF.

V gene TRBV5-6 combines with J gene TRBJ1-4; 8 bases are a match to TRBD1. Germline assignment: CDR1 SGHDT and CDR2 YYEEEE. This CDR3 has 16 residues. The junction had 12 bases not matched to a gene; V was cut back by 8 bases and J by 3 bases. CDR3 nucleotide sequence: TGTGCCAGTAACAGATTGGACAGGGCGGCTAATGAAAAACTGTTTTTT. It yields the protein CASNRLDRAANEKLFF.

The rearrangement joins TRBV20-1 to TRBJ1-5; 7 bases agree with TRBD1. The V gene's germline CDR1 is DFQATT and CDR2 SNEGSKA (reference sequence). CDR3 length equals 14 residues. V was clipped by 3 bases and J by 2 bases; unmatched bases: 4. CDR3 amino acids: CSASEGAGNQPQHF. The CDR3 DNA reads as TGCAGTGCTAGTGAGGGGGCAGGCAATCAGCCCCAGCATTTT.

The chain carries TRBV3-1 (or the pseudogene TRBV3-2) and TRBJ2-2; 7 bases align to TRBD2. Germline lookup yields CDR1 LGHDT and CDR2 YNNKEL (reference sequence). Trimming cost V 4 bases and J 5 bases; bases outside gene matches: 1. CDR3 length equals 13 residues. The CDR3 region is CASSRAGTGELFF. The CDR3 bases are TGTGCCAGCAGCCGAGCGGGGACCGGGGAGCTGTTTTTT.

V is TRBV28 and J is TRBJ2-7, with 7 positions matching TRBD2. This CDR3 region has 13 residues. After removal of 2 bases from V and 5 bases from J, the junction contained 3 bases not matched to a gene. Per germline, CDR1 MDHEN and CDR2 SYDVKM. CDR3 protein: CASSLAGVHEQYF. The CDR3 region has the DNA TGTGCCAGCAGTTTAGCGGGGGTTCACGAGCAGTACTTC. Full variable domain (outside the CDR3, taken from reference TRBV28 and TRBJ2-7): DVKVTQSSRYLVKRTGEKVFLECVQDMDHENMFWYRQDPGLGLRLIYFSYDVKMKEKGDIPEGYSVSREKKERFSLILESASTNQTSMYLCASSLAGVHEQYFGPGTRLTVT.